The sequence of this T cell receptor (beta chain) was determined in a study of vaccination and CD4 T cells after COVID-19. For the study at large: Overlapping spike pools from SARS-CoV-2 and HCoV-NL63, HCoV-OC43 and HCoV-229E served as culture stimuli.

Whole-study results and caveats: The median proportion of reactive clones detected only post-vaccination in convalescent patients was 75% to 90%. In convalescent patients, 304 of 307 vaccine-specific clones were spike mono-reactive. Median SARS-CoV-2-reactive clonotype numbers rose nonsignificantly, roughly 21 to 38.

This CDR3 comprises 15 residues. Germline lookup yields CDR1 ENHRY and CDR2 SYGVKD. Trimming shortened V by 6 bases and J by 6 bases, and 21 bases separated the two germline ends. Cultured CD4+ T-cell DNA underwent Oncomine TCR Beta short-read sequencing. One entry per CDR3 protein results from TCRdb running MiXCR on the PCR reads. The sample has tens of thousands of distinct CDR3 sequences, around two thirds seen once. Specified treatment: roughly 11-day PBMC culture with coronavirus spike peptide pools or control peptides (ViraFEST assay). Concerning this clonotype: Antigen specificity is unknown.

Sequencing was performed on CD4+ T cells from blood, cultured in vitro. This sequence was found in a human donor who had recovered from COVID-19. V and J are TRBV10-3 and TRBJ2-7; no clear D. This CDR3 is CAISPDGRGSAEQYF. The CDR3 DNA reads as TGTGCCATCAGCCCCGATGGAAGAGGTTCCGCCGAGCAGTACTTC.